This record covers a single T cell receptor beta chain. The clone's antigen remains unknown. No base-level quality is on record; no much larger clone is a single base apart. The method behind the library was the immunoSEQ multiplex PCR assay. For the multiplex PCR, a mixture combining 60 forward primers for TCR Vbeta segments and 13 reverse primers for TCR Jbeta segments was used. The CDR3 region of rearranged TCR beta genes was amplified from genomic DNA by a multiplex PCR assay. The Illumina HiSeq System was used to sequence the amplified TCR beta libraries as 87-base-pair reads. The authors processed their data as follows. In a later analysis, some 80 million unique TCR beta chains were counted across the 650 to 700 repertoires, and around 10 million of these chains were shared by at least two donors. Raw reads were error-corrected and collapsed into unique sequences by a nearest-neighbor algorithm in which closely related sequences were merged to remove PCR and sequencing errors. Alignment of CDR3 sequences to IMGT reference sequences was used to assign V, D and J gene segments. For a sequence to be retained, at least a six-nucleotide match to both a V gene segment and a J gene segment was required. Rearrangements were classified as productive when the CDR3 lacked stop codons and remained in frame with V and J, and all other rearrangements were classified as non-productive. CDR3 was defined by IMGT convention, running from the second conserved V-encoded cysteine to the conserved J-encoded phenylalanine. The earlier analysis of about 590 of the donors excluded sequences that lacked an unambiguous match to a single V gene segment. In an earlier analysis of several hundred of the donors, V segments were called functional above 56.7% productive rearrangements and were called segregating when the between-donor standard deviation exceeded 5%. A statistical classification framework was built to diagnose cytomegalovirus status from the catalog of TCR beta chain sequences. A later analysis assigned V and J genes by comparing TCR nucleotide sequences with IMGT/GENE-DB human TR gene sequences. Using the TCRdist pipeline, a later analysis assigned CDR3 sequences along with most-parsimonious VDJ recombination scenarios. In a later analysis, every TCR beta chain was defined by the combination of its CDR3 amino acid sequence and its V-gene family, and reads without a unique V-gene family were dropped. As a way to deal with suspected cross-contamination and a sequencing artifact, a later analysis dropped hundreds of nucleotide sequences that were highly shared and had low generation probability. In a later analysis, a clonal expansion index was calculated for each public chain from normalized within-repertoire ranks of inferred template counts. In a later analysis, generation probabilities were computed using a VDJ recombination model fitted to out-of-frame rearrangements, and the results were checked against IGoR. In a later analysis, TCR-TCR, TCR-HLA and TCR-CMV co-occurrence was scored with hypergeometric tests, and a repertoire-size bias correction was applied to TCR pairs. A later analysis estimated false discovery rates by permuting HLA or CMV assignments 20 times. A later analysis grouped co-occurring TCRs with DBSCAN, adding TCRdist sequence similarity when clustering within HLA-allele-positive subsets. Co-occurrence clustering excluded repertoires with fewer than 30,000 or more than 120,000 public chains, plus five with anomalous nucleotide sharing. TCRdb took over this immuneACCESS table, retaining in-frame rearrangements with V and J assigned. Such tables are incomplete; in checked studies, under half of the missing clones stem from an unresolved V gene, and the remainder is unexplained. V and J calls and clone size are given by that table; D and trimming were obtained from the DNA. This sample holds about 180,000 clones; roughly 80% were observed only once. 1.5% to 1.7% of the sample rests with the top ten.

The entry originates in a study of cytomegalovirus exposure and HLA in healthy donors (dated by TCRdb to the late 2010s). Broadly, across the study: An earlier analysis of some 600 of the donors reported roughly 300 Gb of sequence data and 117 million unique TCR beta sequences obtained from around 190 million T cells. The number of typed donors differed by locus: about 629-630 for A, B, C, DRB1 and DQB1; roughly 510 for DQA1; 606 for DPA1; and roughly 450 for DPB1. HLA typing included class I and class II loci at four-digit resolution. An earlier analysis of roughly 600 of the donors used high-throughput TCR beta sequencing to judge whether each TCR beta V gene segment behaved as functional or pseudogenic. A later genetic analysis took genome-wide SNP genotypes for about 60% of the roughly 670 donors and used that subset as a discovery cohort. Roughly 5 DR-DQ haplotypes were handled as single units for association and clustering, since linkage in the cohort was strong. Among roughly 370 genotyped donors of the cohort, an average of approximately 240,000 unique TCR beta nucleotide sequences were sequenced per donor, roughly 18% of them non-productive. An early release that covered around 590 HLA-typed donors contained approximately 300 gigabases of sequencing data and tens of millions of unique TCR sequences. Alongside the repertoire data, information on donor age, sex, ethnicity and CMV serostatus was compiled. To predict cytomegalovirus infection status, the study brought together high-throughput TCR immunosequencing, statistical association of individual TCRs with disease status, and machine learning. Of the 300 to 450 genotyped donors, approximately 80% fell in the genetic ancestry cluster associated with self-reported Caucasian donors. The study aimed to test whether signatures of past pathogen exposure could be identified by cataloging public T cell receptors. Besides the first cohort of around 700 subjects, a separate validation cohort made up of roughly 120 different subjects was used. A later analysis re-analyzed previously published TCR beta repertoires from approximately 670 donors and added high-resolution HLA genotyping to study TCR occurrence patterns. The study profiled the T cell repertoires of hundreds of subjects by immunosequencing and related them to cytomegalovirus serostatus. Every repertoire in the discovery cohort had been generated on one and the same sequencing platform. The later analysis used no new phenotypic data to find candidate immune exposures, relying instead on TCR beta sequences and their occurrence across donors.

V is pared back by 2 bases and J by 7 bases, with 8 bases lying between the germline termini. CDR1 and CDR2 are read off the germline V gene as SGHTA and FQGTGA. The CDR3 starts with the cysteine, ends with the phenylalanine, and has 13 residues. The entry retains the CDR3 DNA only, 39 bases that are in frame from base 1. Results and caveats for the whole study, not just this receptor: In a later genetic analysis, a missense DCLRE1C variant was associated with V-gene and J-gene trimming of TCR beta chains, and the association was replicated in an independent cohort. Because HLA typing was missing for some donors at each locus, association tests included only the typed subset. Most CMV-associated TCR beta chains appeared to be HLA-restricted in a later analysis, and the HLA associations seemed to be driven largely by CMV exposure. Correlated functional status among segregating V segments might be attributable to linkage disequilibrium, but an unknown experimental factor could not be ruled out. Several of the top co-occurrence clusters appeared to be linked to parvovirus B19, influenza, CMV and Epstein-Barr virus, according to a later analysis. A total of around 150 TCR beta chains were listed by the study as associated with cytomegalovirus. Seventeen rarely observed V segments, including chromosome 9 orphons, were excluded from the earlier analysis of 550 to 700 of the donors because counts were too low. The sequencing pipeline was judged likely to have produced a cluster of highly shared sequence variants as a technical artifact. A further reported finding was that TCR beta sequences accurately predicted the HLA-A and HLA-B alleles for most subjects in the first cohort. When HLA alleles, especially DR and DQ, strongly co-occurred, TCR associations were difficult to assign to individual alleles. A later analysis found that TCR association rates varied across HLA loci, with DRB1 alleles showing the most associated TCRs and HLA-C alleles the fewest. In vitro tests confirmed that a few of the cytomegalovirus-associated TCR beta chains recognize cytomegalovirus antigens. An earlier analysis of some 590 of the donors showed that most TCR beta V segments appeared in productive rearrangements either about 87% or about 30% of the time, which broadly matched IMGT annotations. Because the 87-base-pair reads could not distinguish some IMGT-functional V segments, including TRBV6-2 and TRBV6-3, those segments were excluded. Most TCR sequences were seen in very few donors, while some public TCRs were found in many individuals. A later analysis found that HLA-associated TCR beta chains were more clonally expanded and had lower generation probabilities than equally common non-associated chains. CMV serostatus was the only immune exposure information available for the cohort. It was suggested by the authors that the approach could potentially be generalized to other disease states and immunological phenotypes. The classifier was reported to diagnose cytomegalovirus status with high specificity and sensitivity in both the original and validation cohorts. The cohort was sequenced for TCR beta chains only, and without alpha or paired-chain data the features that could be detected were limited. Specific HLA alleles were associated with more than 15,000 TCR beta sequences at a false discovery rate of 0.05 in a later analysis. Presence/absence analyses assumed roughly uniform sequencing depth across donors, an assumption that may not hold. In a later genetic analysis, fewer N-insertions in productive TCRs were reported among donors in an Asian-associated ancestry cluster than the approximately 670-donor mean.

The cohort comprised 666 healthy bone marrow donors. All cohort members were sampled while nominally healthy, although unrecorded immune exposures were likely present. The donor was CMV seronegative and belonged to the group of 350 to 400 seronegative cohort members. A peripheral blood sample was provided by each donor, and peripheral blood mononuclear cells were used for TCR beta sequencing. The Qiagen DNeasy Blood Extraction Kit was used to extract genomic DNA from the blood cell samples. The TCR sequence derives from a man aged 40-49 years in good health and CMV-seronegative. The specimen sequenced was PBMCs. The sequence joins TRBV7-3 to TRBJ1-4; the D gene lacks a confident call. The DNA sequence follows: TGTGCCAGCAGCTTACGAAGGAGTGAAAAACTGTTTTTT. This gives the protein CASSLRRSEKLFF.